What follows are 4 T cell receptor beta chains derived from one specimen sequenced in a study of CD8 T cells in ankylosing spondylitis. Each CDR3 protein is one row after TCRdb ran MiXCR on the 5' RACE reads. This sample carries 200,000 to 300,000 distinct CDR3 sequences, about 11% of them seen once, and the ten largest clones take about 2.5%. What was sequenced was blood, either unsorted or a sorted T cell fraction (not recorded which). Receptor source: a male donor with ankylosing spondylitis or in good health (not recorded which).

On this clonotype: This may come from a read error, since a much larger clone is one base off. V usage is TRBV2 and J usage is TRBJ2-7, with D possibly TRBD1 on 6 matching bases. V was trimmed by 6 bases and J by 2 bases, leaving 17 bases between them. Germline V CDR1 and CDR2: SNHLY, FYNNEI. The CDR3 has 15 residues. CDR3 DNA: TGTGCCAGCAGCCCGAGGGGACATCGAGCCTACGAGCAGTACTTC. Translated, it gives CASSPRGHRAYEQYF.

This clonotype showed up many times. The CDR3 sequence: CATSRDRKGGSPLHF. The CDR3, as DNA: TGTGCCACCAGCAGAGATCGGAAAGGGGGTTCACCCCTCCACTTT. The V and J genes are TRBV15 and TRBJ1-6; possible D gene TRBD1, 6 bases. Germline CDR1 is LNHNV and CDR2 is YYDKDF (reference sequence). Trimming pared 0 bases from V and 9 bases from J, leaving 12 bases between. The CDR3 is made up of 15 amino acids.

In this sample, this clonotype turned up many times. The V gene is TRBV15, the J gene TRBJ1-1, with D unresolved. The germline V and J ends were trimmed by 1 base and 0 bases, with 12 bases remaining between them. Germline V lookup: CDR1 LNHNV, CDR2 YYDKDF (reference sequence). This CDR3 spans 16 amino acids. CDR3 coding DNA: TGTGCCACCAGCAGAGGATTGACACAGCTGAACACTGAAGCTTTCTTT. Residues: CATSRGLTQLNTEAFF.

A word on this clonotype: This clone may be a read error of a much larger clone one base away. V is TRBV14 and J is TRBJ2-7; D remains unclear. V shed 8 bases and J shed 6 bases, with 14 bases lying between them. The CDR3 covers 12 residues. Germline V gene lookup returns CDR1 SGHDN and CDR2 FVKESK. This chain's CDR3 is CASGSGICEQYF. CDR3 sequence (DNA): TGTGCCAGCGGGTCGGGTATCTGCGAGCAGTACTTC.